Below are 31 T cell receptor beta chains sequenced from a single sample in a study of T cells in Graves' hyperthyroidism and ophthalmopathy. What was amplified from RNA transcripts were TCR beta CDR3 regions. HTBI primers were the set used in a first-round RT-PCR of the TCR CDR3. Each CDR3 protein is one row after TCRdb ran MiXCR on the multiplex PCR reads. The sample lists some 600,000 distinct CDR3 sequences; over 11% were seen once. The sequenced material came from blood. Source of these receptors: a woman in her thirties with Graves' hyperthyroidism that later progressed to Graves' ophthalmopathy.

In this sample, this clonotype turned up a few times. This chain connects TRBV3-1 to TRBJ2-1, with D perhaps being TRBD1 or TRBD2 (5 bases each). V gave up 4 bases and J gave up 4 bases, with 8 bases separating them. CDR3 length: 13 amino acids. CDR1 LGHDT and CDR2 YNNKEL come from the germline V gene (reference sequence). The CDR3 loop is CASSRGPYNEQFF. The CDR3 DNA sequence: TGTGCCAGCAGCCGGGGACCTTACAATGAGCAGTTCTTC.

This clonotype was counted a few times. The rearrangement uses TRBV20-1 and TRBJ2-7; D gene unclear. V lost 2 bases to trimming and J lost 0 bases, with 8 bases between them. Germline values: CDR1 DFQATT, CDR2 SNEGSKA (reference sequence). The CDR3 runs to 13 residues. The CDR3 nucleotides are TGCAGTGCTAGAAATACTGACTCCTACGAGCAGTACTTC. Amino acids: CSARNTDSYEQYF.

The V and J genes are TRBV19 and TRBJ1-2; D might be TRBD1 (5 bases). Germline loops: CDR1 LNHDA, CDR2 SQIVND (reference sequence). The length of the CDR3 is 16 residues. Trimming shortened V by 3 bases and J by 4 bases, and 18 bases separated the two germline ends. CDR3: CASSIGAEGFGYGYTF. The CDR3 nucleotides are TGTGCCAGTAGTATCGGGGCAGAAGGCTTTGGCTATGGCTACACCTTC.

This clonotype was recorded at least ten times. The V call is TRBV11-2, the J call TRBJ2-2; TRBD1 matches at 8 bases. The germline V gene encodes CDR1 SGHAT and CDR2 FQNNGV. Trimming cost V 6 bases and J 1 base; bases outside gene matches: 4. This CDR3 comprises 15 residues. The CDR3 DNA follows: TGTGCCAGCAGGCGACAGGGGATGAACACCGGGGAGCTGTTTTTT. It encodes CASRRQGMNTGELFF.

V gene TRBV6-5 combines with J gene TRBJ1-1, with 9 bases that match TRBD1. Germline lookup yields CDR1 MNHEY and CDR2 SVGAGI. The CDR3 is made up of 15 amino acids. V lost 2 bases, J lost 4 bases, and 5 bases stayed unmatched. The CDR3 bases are TGTGCCAGCAGTTACAGCTGGGACAGGGTCACTGAAGCTTTCTTT. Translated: CASSYSWDRVTEAFF.

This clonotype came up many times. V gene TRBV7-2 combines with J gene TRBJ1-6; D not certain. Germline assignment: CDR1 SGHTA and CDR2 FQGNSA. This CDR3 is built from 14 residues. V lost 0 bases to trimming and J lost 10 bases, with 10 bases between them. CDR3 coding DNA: TGTGCCAGCAGCTTAGCCCCCAATGGCTCACCCCTCCACTTT. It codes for CASSLAPNGSPLHF.

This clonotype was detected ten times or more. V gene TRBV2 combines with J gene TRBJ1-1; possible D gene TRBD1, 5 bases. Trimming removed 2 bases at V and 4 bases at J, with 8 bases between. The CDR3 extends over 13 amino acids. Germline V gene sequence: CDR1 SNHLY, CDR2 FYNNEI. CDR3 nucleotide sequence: TGTGCCAGCAGTGAACTAAGGGGCACTGAAGCTTTCTTT. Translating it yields CASSELRGTEAFF.

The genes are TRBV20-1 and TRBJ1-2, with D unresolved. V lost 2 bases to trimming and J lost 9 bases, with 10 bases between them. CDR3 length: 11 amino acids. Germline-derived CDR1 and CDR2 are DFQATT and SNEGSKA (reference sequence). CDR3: CSARQDYSYTF. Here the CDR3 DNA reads TGCAGTGCTAGACAGGATTATAGCTACACCTTC.

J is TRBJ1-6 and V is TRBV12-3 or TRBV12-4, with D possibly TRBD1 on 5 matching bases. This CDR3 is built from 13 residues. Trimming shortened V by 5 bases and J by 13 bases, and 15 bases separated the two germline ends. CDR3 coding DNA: TGTGCCAGCAGTCCAAGACGGGGGGAGCCCCTCCACTTT. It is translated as CASSPRRGEPLHF.

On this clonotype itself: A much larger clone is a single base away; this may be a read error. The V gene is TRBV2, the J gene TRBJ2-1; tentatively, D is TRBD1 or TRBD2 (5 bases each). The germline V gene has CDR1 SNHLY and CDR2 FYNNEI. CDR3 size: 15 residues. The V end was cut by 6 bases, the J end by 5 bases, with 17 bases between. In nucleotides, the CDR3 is TGTGCCAGCAGGAGGGAAAGGGGACCCAACAATGAGCAGTTCTTC. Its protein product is CASRRERGPNNEQFF.

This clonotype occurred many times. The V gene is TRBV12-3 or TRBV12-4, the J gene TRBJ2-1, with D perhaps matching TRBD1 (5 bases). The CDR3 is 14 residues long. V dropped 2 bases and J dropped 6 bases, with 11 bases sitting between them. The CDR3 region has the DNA TGTGCCAGCAGTTTACGACAGAAATTCAATGAGCAGTTCTTC. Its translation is CASSLRQKFNEQFF.

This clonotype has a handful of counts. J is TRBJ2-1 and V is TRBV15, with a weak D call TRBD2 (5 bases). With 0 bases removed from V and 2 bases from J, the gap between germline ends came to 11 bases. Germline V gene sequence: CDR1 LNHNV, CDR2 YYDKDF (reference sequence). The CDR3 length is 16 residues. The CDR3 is CATSRDGSSAYNEQFF. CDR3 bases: TGTGCCACCAGCAGAGATGGGAGTTCGGCCTACAATGAGCAGTTCTTC.

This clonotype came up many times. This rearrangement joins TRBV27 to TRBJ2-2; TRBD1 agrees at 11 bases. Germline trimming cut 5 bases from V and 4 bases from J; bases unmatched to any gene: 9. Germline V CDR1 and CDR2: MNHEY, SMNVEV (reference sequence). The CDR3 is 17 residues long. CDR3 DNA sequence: TGTGCCAGCAGTCTTTCACCCGGGACAGGGGGCACCGGGGAGCTGTTTTTT. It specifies CASSLSPGTGGTGELFF.

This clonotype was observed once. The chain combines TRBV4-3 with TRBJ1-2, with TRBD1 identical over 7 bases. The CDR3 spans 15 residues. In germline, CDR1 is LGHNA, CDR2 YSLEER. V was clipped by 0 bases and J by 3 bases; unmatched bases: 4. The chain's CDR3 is CASSQDTGAYYGYTF. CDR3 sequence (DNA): TGCGCCAGCAGCCAAGACACAGGGGCTTACTATGGCTACACCTTC.

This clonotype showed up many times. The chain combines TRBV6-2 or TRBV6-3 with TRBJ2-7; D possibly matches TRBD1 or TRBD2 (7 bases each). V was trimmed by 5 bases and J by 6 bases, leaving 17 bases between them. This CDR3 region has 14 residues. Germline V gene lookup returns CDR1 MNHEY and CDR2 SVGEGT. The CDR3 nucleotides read TGTGCCAGCAGTCTCCTCGACAGGGAGGGCGAGCAGTACTTC. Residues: CASSLLDREGEQYF.

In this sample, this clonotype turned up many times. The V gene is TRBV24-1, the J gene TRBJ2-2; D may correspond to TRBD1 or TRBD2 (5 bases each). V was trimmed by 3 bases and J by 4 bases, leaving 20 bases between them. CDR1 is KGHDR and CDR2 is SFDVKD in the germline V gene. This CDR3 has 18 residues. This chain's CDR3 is CATSDPRPGPRTTGELFF. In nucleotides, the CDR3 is TGTGCCACCAGTGATCCTCGACCGGGACCCCGGACCACCGGGGAGCTGTTTTTT.

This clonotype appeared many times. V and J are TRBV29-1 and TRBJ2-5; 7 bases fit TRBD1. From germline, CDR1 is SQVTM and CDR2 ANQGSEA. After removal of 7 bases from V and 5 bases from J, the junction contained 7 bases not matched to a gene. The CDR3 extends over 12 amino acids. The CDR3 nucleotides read TGCAGCGGAAACAGGGGCGGGGAGACCCAGTACTTC. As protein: CSGNRGGETQYF. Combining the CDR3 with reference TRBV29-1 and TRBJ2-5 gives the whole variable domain SAVISQKPSRDICQRGTSLTIQCQVDSQVTMMFWYRQQPGQSLTLIATANQGSEATYESGFVIDKFPISRPNLTFSTLTVSNMSPEDSSIYLCSGNRGGETQYFGPGTRLLVL.

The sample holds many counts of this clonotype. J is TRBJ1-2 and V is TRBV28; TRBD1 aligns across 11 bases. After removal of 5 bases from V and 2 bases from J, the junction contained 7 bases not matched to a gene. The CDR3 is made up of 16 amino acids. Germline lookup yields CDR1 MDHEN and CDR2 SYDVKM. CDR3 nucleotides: TGTGCCAGCAGTACGGGGACAGGGGGTAAAAACTATGGCTACACCTTC. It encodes CASSTGTGGKNYGYTF.

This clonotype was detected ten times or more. The DNA of the CDR3 is TGTGCCAGCAGCCCGGACGGCGACCCCGGGGCCGGGGAGCTGTTTTTT. This codes for CASSPDGDPGAGELFF. This rearrangement joins TRBV7-9 to TRBJ2-2; tentatively, D is TRBD2 (5 bases). The CDR3 consists of 16 residues. Germline assignment: CDR1 SEHNR and CDR2 FQNEAQ (reference sequence). Between the trimmed V and J ends, which lost 5 bases and 6 bases, there was a span of 19 bases.

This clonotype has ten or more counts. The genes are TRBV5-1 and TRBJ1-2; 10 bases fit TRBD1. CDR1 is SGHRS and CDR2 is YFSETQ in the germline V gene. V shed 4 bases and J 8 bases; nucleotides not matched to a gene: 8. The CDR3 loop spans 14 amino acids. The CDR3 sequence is CASSLSGTGVGYTF. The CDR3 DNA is TGCGCCAGCAGCCTCTCCGGGACAGGGGTCGGCTACACCTTC.

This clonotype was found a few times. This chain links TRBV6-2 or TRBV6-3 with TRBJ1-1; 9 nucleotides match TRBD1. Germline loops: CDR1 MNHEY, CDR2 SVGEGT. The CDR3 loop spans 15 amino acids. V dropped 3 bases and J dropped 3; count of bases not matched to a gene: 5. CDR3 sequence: CASSYHRGLYTEAFF. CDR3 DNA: TGTGCCAGCAGTTATCACAGGGGGCTGTACACTGAAGCTTTCTTT.

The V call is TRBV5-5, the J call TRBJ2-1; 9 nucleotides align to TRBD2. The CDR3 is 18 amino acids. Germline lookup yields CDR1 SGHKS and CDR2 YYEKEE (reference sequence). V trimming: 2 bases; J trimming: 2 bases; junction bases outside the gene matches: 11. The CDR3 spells CASSFRVAGVETYNEQFF. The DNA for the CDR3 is TGTGCCAGCAGCTTTAGAGTAGCGGGAGTAGAAACCTACAATGAGCAGTTCTTC.

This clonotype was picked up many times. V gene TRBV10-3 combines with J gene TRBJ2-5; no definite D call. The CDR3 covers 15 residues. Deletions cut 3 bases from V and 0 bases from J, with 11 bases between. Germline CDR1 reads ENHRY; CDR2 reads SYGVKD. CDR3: CAISESSGNQETQYF. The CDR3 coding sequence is TGTGCCATCAGTGAATCGTCGGGTAACCAAGAGACCCAGTACTTC.

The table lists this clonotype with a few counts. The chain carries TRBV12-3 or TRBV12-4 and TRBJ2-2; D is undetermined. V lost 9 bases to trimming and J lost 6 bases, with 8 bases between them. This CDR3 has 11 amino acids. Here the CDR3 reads CASVGSGELFF. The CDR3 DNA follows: TGTGCCAGTGTAGGGTCCGGGGAGCTGTTTTTT.

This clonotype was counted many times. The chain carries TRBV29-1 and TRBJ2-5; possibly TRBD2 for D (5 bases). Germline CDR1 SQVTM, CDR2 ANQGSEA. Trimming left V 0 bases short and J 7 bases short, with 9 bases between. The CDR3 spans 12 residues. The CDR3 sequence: CSVEEDYRTQYF. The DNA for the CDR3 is TGCAGCGTTGAAGAAGACTATCGGACCCAGTACTTC. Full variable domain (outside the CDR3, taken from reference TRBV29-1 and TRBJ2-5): SAVISQKPSRDICQRGTSLTIQCQVDSQVTMMFWYRQQPGQSLTLIATANQGSEATYESGFVIDKFPISRPNLTFSTLTVSNMSPEDSSIYLCSVEEDYRTQYFGPGTRLLVL.

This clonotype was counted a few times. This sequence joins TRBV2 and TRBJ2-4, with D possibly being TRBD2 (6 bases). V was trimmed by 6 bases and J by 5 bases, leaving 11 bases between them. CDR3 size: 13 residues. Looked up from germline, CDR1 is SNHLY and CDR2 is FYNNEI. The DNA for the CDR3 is TGTGCCAGCAGGGAGGGGAGCCAAAACATTCAGTACTTC. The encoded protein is CASREGSQNIQYF.

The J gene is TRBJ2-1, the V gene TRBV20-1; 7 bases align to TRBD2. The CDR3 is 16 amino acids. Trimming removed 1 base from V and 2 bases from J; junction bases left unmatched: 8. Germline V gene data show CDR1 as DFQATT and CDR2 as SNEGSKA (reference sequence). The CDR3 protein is CSARAKGRETYNEQFF. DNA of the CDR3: TGCAGTGCTAGAGCTAAGGGGCGGGAGACCTACAATGAGCAGTTCTTC.

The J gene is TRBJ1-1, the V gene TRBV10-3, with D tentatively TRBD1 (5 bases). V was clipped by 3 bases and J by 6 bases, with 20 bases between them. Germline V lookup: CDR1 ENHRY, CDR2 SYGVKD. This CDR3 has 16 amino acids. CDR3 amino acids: CAISDLPPGGLAEAFF. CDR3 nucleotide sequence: TGTGCCATCAGTGATCTCCCTCCGGGGGGGTTGGCTGAAGCTTTCTTT.

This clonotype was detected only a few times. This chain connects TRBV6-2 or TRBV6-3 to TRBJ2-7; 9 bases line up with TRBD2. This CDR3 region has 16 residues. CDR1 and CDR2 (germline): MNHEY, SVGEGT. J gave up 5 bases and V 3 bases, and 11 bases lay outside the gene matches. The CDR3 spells CASSYGSAGGKHEQYF. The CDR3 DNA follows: TGTGCCAGCAGTTATGGGTCTGCGGGAGGGAAACACGAGCAGTACTTC.

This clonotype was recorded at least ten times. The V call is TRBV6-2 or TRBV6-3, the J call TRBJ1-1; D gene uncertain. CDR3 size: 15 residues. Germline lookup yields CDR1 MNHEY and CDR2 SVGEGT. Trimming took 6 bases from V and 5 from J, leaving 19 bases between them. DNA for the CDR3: TGTGCCAGCAGGCGGGCTCGTAATTCTGGGACTGAAGCTTTCTTT. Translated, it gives CASRRARNSGTEAFF.

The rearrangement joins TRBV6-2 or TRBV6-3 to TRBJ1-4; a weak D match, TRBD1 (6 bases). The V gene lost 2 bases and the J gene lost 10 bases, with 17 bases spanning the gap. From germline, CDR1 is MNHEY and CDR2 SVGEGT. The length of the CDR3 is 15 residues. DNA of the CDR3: TGTGCCAGCAGTTACGCGATGACAGGAGGGGGAAAACTGTTTTTT. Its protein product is CASSYAMTGGGKLFF.